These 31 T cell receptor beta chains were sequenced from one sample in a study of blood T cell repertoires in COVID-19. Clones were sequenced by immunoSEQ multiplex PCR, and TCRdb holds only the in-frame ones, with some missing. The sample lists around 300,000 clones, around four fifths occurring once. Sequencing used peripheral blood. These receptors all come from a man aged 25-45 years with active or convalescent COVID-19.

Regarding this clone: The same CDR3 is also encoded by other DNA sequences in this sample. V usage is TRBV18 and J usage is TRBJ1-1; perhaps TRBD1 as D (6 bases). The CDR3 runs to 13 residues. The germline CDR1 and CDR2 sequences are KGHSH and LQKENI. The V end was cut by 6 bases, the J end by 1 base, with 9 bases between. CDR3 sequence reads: CASSPGQNTEAFF. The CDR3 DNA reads TGTGCCAGCTCGCCGGGACAGAACACTGAAGCTTTCTTT.

CDR3 coding DNA: TGCGCCAGCAGCTTACGGGGAGCTAACTATGGCTACACCTTC. It specifies CASSLRGANYGYTF. The gene calls are TRBV5-1 and TRBJ1-2; D call uncertain. V gave up 2 bases and J gave up 0 bases, with 8 bases separating them. The CDR3 consists of 14 residues. Germline V gene sequence: CDR1 SGHRS, CDR2 YFSETQ.

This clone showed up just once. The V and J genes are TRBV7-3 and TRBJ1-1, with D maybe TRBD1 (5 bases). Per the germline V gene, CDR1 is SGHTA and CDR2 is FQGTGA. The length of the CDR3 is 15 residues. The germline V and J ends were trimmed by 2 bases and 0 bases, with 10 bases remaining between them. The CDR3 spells CASSLLGQMNTEAFF. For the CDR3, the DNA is TGTGCCAGCAGCTTATTGGGGCAGATGAACACTGAAGCTTTCTTT.

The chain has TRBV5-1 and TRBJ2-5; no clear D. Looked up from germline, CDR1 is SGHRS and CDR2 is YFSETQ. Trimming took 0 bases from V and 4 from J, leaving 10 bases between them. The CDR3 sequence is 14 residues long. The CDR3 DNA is TGCGCCAGCAGCTTGGAAGTAGCTACAGAGACCCAGTACTTC. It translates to CASSLEVATETQYF.

The CDR3 region is CASSAGGEQYF. The CDR3 DNA reads as TGTGCCAGCAGCGCGGGGGGCGAGCAGTACTTC. The chain has TRBV3-1 (or the pseudogene TRBV3-2) and TRBJ2-7; 8 positions agree with TRBD2. Germline V CDR1 and CDR2: LGHDT, YNNKEL (reference sequence). V was pared by 5 bases and J by 6 bases, with 0 bases of the junction left unmatched. CDR3 length: 11 amino acids.

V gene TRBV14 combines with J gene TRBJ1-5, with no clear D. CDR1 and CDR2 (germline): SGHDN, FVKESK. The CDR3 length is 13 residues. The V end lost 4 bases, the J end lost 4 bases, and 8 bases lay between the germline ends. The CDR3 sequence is CASSLTQNQPQHF. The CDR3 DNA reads TGTGCCAGCAGCCTTACACAGAATCAGCCCCAGCATTTT.

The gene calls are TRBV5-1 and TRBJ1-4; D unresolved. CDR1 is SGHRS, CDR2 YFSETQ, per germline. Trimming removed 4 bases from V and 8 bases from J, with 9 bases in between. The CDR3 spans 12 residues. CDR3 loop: CASSETWEKLFF. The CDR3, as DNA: TGCGCCAGCAGCGAAACATGGGAAAAACTGTTTTTT.

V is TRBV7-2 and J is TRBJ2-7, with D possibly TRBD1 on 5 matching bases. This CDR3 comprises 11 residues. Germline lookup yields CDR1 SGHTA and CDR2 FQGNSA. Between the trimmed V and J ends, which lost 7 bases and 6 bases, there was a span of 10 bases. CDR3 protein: CASTTGREQYF. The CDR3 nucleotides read TGTGCCAGCACCACAGGCCGCGAGCAGTACTTC.

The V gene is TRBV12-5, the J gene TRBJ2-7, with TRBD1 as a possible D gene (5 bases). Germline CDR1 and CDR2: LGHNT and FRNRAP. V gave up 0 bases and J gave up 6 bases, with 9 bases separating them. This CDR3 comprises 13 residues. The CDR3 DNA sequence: TGTGCTAGTGGTTTGGTTTCCAGGGCCGAGCAGTACTTC. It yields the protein CASGLVSRAEQYF. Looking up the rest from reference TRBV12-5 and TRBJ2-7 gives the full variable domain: DARVTQTPRHKVTEMGQEVTMRCQPILGHNTVFWYRQTMMQGLELLAYFRNRAPLDDSGMPKDRFSAEMPDATLATLKIQPSEPRDSAVYFCASGLVSRAEQYFGPGTRLTVT.

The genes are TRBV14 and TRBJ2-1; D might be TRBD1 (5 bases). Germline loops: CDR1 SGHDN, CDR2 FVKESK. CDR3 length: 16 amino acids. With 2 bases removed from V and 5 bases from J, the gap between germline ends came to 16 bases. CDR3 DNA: TGTGCCAGCAGCCAAAGGATCGAGCAGGGCGACAATGAGCAGTTCTTC. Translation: CASSQRIEQGDNEQFF.

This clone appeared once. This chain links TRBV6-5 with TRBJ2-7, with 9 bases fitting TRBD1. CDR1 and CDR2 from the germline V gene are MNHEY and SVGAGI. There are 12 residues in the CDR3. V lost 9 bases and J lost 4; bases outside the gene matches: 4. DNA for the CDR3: TGTGCCAGTACGGGACAGGGTTACGAGCAGTACTTC. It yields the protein CASTGQGYEQYF.

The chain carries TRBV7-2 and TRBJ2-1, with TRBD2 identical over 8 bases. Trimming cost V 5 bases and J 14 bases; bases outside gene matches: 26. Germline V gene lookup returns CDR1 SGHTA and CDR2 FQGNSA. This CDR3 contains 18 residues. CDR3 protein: CASSLSPNLAGRPLDKFF. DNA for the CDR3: TGTGCCAGCAGCCTATCACCCAATCTAGCGGGTAGACCCTTGGATAAGTTCTTC.

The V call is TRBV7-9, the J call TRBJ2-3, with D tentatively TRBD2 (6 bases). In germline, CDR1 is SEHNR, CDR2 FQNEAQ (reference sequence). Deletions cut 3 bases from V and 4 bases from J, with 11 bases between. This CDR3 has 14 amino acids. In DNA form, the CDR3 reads TGTGCCAGCAGCTTCGGGGGAGAGTCAGATACGCAGTATTTT. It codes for CASSFGGESDTQYF.

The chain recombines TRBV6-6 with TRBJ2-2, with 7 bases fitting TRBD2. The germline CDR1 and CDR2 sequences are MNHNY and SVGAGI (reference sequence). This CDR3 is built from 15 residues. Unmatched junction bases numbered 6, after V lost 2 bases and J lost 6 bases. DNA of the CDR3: TGTGCCAGCAGTTACCGTGGGGGGGAGGCCGGGGAGCTGTTTTTT. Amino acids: CASSYRGGEAGELFF.

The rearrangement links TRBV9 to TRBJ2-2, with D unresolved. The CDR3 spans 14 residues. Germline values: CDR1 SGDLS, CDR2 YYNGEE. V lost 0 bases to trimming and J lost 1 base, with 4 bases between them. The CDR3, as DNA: TGTGCCAGCAGCGTAGTAATGAACACCGGGGAGCTGTTTTTT. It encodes CASSVVMNTGELFF.

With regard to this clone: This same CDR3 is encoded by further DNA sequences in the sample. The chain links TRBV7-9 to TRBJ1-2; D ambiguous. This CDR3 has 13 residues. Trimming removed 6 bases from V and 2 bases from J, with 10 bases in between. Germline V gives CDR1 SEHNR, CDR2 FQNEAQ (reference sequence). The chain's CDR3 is CASSSTENYGYTF. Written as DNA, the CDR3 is TGTGCCAGCAGTTCCACTGAGAACTATGGCTACACCTTC.

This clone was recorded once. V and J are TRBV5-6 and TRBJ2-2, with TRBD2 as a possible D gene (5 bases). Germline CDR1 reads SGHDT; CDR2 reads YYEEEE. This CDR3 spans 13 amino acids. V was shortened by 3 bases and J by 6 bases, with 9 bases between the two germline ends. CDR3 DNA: TGTGCCAGCAGCTCTACTAGACCCGGGGAGCTGTTTTTT. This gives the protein CASSSTRPGELFF.

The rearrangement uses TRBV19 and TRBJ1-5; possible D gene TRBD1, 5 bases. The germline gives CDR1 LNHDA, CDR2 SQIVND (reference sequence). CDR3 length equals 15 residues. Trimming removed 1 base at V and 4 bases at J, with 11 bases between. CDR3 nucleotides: TGTGCCAGTAGTATAGGCAGGGTTCGGAATCAGCCCCAGCATTTT. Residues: CASSIGRVRNQPQHF.

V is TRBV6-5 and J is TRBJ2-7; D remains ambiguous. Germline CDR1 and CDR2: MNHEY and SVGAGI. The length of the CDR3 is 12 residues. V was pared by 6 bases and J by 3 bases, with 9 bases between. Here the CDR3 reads CASSDTGYEQYF. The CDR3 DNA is TGTGCCAGCAGCGACACTGGCTACGAGCAGTACTTC.

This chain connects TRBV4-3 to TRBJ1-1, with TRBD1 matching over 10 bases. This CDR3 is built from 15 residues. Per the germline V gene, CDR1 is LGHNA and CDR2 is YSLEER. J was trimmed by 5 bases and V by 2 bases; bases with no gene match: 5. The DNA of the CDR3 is TGCGCCAGCAGCCAACTGACAGGGGGCGTAACTGAAGCTTTCTTT. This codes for CASSQLTGGVTEAFF.

The CDR3 loop is CASSLGFRDRDFF. In nucleotides, the CDR3 is TGTGCCAGCAGCTTAGGGTTCCGGGACAGGGATTTCTTC. The J gene is TRBJ2-1, the V gene TRBV7-2, with TRBD1 matching over 9 bases. The V and J ends lost 1 base and 16 bases, in that order; junction bases with no gene match: 8. This CDR3 contains 13 residues. Germline V lookup: CDR1 SGHTA, CDR2 FQGNSA. Variable domain in full (rest from reference TRBV7-2 and TRBJ2-1): GAGVSQSPSNKVTEKGKDVELRCDPISGHTALYWYRQSLGQGLEFLIYFQGNSAPDKSGLPSDRFSAERTGGSVSTLTIQRTQQEDSAVYLCASSLGFRDRDFFGPGTRLTVL.

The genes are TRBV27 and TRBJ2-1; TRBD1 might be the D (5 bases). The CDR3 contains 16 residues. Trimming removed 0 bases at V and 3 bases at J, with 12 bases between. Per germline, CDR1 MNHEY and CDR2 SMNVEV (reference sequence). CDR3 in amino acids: CASSLSAVQDYNEQFF. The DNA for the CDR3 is TGTGCCAGCAGTTTATCGGCGGTACAGGACTACAATGAGCAGTTCTTC.

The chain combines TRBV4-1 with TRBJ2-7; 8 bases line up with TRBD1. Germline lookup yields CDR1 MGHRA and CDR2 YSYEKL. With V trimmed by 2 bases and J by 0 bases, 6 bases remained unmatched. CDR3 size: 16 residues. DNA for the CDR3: TGCGCCAGCAGCCAATATCAGACAGGGGTCTCCTACGAGCAGTACTTC. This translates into CASSQYQTGVSYEQYF.

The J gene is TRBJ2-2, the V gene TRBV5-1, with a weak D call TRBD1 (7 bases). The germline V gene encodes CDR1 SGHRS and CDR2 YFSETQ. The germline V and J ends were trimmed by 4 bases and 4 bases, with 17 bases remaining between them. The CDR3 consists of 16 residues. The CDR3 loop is CASSLGGQTITGELFF. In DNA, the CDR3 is TGCGCCAGCAGCCTGGGGGGACAGACCATCACCGGGGAGCTGTTTTTT.

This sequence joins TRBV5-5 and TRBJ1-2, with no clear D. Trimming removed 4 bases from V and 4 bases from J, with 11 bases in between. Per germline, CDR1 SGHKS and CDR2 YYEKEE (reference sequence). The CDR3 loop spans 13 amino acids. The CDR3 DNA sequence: TGTGCCAGCAGCGAGTATATGATCTATGGCTACACCTTC. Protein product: CASSEYMIYGYTF.

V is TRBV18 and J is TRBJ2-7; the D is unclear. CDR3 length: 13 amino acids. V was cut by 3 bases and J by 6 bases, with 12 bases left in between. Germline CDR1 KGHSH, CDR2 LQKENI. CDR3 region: CASSPPLFSEQYF. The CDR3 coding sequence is TGTGCCAGCTCACCTCCCCTGTTCTCCGAGCAGTACTTC. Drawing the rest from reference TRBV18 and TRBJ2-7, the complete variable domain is NAGVMQNPRHLVRRRGQEARLRCSPMKGHSHVYWYRQLPEEGLKFMVYLQKENIIDESGMPKERFSAEFPKEGPSILRIQQVVRGDSAAYFCASSPPLFSEQYFGPGTRLTVT.

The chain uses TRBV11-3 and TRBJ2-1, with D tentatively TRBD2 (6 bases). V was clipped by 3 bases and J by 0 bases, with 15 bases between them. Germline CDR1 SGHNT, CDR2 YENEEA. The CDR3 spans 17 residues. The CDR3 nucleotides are TGTGCCAGCAGCTTGAGCGGAGGGAGGAGCTCCTACAATGAGCAGTTCTTC. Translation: CASSLSGGRSSYNEQFF.

The CDR3 reads CASSDTGETQYF. For the CDR3, the DNA is TGCGCCAGCAGTGATACGGGGGAGACCCAGTACTTC. This chain connects TRBV10-1 to TRBJ2-5; perhaps TRBD2 as D (5 bases). Trimming took 3 bases from V and 5 from J, leaving 7 bases between them. This CDR3 has 12 residues. Germline CDR1 and CDR2: WNHNN and SYGVQD (reference sequence).

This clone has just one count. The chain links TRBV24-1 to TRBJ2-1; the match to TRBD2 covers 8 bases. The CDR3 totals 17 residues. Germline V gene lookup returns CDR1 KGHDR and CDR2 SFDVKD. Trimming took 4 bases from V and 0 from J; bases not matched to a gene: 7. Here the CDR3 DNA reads TGTGCCACCAGTGACCGGGGACTAGGCGCCTCCTACAATGAGCAGTTCTTC. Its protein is CATSDRGLGASYNEQFF.

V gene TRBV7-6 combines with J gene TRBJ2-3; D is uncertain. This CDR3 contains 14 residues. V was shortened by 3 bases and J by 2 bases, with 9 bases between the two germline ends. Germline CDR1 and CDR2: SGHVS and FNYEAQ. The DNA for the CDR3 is TGTGCCAGCAGCTTCACTGACACCACAGATACGCAGTATTTT. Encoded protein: CASSFTDTTDTQYF.

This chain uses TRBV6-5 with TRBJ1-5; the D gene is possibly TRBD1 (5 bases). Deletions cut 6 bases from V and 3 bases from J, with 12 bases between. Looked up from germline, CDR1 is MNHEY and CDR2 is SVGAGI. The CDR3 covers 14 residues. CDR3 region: CASRESGANQPQHF. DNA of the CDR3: TGTGCCAGCAGGGAGTCTGGGGCCAATCAGCCCCAGCATTTT.